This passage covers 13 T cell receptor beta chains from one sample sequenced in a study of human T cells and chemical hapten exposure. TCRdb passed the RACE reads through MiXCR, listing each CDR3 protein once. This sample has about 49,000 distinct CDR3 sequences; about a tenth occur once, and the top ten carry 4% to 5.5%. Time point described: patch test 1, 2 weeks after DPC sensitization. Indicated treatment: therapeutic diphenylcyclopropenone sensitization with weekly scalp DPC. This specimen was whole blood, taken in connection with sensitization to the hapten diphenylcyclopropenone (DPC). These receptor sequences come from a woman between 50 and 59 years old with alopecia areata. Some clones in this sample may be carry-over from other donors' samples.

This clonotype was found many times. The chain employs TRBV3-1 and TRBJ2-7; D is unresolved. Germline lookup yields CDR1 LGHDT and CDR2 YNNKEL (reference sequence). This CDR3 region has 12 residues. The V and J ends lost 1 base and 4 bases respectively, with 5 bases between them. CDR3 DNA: TGTGCCAGCAGCCAAGTGGAGTACGAGCAGTACTTC. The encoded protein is CASSQVEYEQYF.

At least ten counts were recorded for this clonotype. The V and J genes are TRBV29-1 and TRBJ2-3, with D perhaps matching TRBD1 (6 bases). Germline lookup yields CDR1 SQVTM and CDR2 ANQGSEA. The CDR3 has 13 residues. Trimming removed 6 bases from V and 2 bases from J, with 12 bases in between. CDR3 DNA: TGCAGCGTATCGACAGGCAACACAGATACGCAGTATTTT. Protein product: CSVSTGNTDTQYF.

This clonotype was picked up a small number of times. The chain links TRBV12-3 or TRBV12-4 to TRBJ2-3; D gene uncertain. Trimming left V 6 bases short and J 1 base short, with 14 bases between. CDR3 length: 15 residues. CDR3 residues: CASRADHFGTDTQYF. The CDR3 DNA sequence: TGTGCCAGCAGGGCAGACCATTTCGGCACAGATACGCAGTATTTT.

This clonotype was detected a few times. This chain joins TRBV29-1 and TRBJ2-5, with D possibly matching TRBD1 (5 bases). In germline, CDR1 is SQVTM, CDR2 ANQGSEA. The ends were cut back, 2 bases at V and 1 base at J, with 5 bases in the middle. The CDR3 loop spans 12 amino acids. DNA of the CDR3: TGCAGCGTTGAACAGGGCCAAGAGACCCAGTACTTC. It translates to CSVEQGQETQYF.

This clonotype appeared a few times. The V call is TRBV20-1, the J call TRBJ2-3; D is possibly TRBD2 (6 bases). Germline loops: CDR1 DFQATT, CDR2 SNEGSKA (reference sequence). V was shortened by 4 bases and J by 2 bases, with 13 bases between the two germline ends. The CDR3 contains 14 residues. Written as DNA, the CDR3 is TGCAGTGCTACGATTGCGGGAATCACAGATACGCAGTATTTT. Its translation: CSATIAGITDTQYF.

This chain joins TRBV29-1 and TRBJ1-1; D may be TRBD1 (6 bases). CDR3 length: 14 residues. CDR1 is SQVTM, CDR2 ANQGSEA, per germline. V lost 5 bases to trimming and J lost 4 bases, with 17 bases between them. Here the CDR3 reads CSVSSGAYGTEAFF. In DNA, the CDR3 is TGCAGCGTTTCCTCAGGGGCTTACGGCACTGAAGCTTTCTTT.

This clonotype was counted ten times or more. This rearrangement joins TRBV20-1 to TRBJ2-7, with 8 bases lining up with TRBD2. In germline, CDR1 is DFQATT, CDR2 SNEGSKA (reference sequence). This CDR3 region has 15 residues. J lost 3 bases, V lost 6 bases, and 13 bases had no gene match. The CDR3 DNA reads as TGCAGTGCCAGACCCCACTCCGGGACTAGCTACGAGCAGTACTTC. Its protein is CSARPHSGTSYEQYF.

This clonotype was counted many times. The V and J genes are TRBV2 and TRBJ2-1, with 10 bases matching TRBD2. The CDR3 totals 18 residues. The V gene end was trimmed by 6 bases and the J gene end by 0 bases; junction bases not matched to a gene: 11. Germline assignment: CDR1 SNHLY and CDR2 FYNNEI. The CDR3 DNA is TGTGCCAGCAGCGACCCCGGGTCTAGCGGGAGCTCCTACAATGAGCAGTTCTTC. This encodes CASSDPGSSGSSYNEQFF.

CDR3 coding DNA: TGTGCCAGCAGTTTCCGACAGGGACGGGCTGAAGCTTTCTTT. Translation: CASSFRQGRAEAFF. V is TRBV27 and J is TRBJ1-1, with 7 bases aligning to TRBD1. V lost 3 bases, J lost 6 bases, and 7 bases stayed unmatched. Germline CDR1 MNHEY, CDR2 SMNVEV (reference sequence). CDR3 length: 14 residues.

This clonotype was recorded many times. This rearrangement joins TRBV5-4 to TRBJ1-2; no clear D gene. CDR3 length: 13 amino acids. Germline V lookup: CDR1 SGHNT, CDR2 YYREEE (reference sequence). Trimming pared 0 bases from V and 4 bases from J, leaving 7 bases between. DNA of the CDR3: TGTGCCAGCAGCTTGGACCGGTCCTATGGCTACACCTTC. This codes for CASSLDRSYGYTF.

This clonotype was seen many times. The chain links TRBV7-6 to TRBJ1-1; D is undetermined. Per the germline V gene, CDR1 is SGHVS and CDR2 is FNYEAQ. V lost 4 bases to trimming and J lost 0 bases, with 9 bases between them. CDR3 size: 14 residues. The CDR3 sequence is CASSSTEMNTEAFF. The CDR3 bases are TGTGCCAGCAGCTCGACGGAAATGAACACTGAAGCTTTCTTT.

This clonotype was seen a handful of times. The CDR3 region is CSANPGLEQFF. CDR3 coding DNA: TGCAGTGCTAACCCGGGACTAGAGCAGTTCTTC. The gene calls are TRBV20-1 and TRBJ2-1; 7 nucleotides line up with TRBD2. The CDR3 loop spans 11 amino acids. Germline loops: CDR1 DFQATT, CDR2 SNEGSKA (reference sequence). The V gene end was trimmed by 4 bases and the J gene end by 10 bases; junction bases not matched to a gene: 4.

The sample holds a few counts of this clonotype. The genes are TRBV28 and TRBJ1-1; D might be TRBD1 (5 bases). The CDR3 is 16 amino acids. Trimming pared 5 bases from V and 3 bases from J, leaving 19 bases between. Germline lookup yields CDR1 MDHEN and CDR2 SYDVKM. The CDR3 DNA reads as TGTGCCAGCAGTCCCTTCGCAGGGAAGTCCGACACTGAAGCTTTCTTT. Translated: CASSPFAGKSDTEAFF. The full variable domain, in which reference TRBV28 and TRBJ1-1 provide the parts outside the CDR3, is DVKVTQSSRYLVKRTGEKVFLECVQDMDHENMFWYRQDPGLGLRLIYFSYDVKMKEKGDIPEGYSVSREKKERFSLILESASTNQTSMYLCASSPFAGKSDTEAFFGQGTRLTVV.